This T cell receptor beta chain was captured in a study of control samples from healthy donors and cancer patients. This clone has more than one count but fewer than ten. Profiling relied on immunoSEQ multiplex PCR, and the TCRdb table lists in-frame clones only, not all of them. The repertoire consists of roughly 120,000 clones, with approximately 87% occurring once and the leading ten covering roughly an eighth. The V and J ends lost 3 bases and 0 bases respectively, with 6 bases between them. The CDR3 is 13 residues long. The germline V gene has CDR1 MDHEN and CDR2 SYDVKM. The V gene is TRBV28, the J gene TRBJ2-7; D might be TRBD1 or TRBD2, each matching 5 bases. This sequence originates from a man aged 25-40 years in good health. The sequenced material came from blood. The CDR3 DNA sequence: TGTGCCAGCAGTTTGGGGGACTCCTACGAGCAGTACTTC. It specifies CASSLGDSYEQYF.